A single sample gave rise to the 26 T cell receptor beta chains below, sequenced in a study of OX40 agonist ivuxolimab in advanced cancers. Assay: immunoSEQ multiplex PCR; the TCRdb copy retains only in-frame clones and omits some. The data hold 55,000 to 70,000 clones, with 80% to 90% observed a single time. Material: CD4+ or CD8+ T cells sorted from blood, obtained in a trial of the OX40 agonist ivuxolimab. All receptors come from an adult with an advanced solid tumor such as melanoma, head and neck, liver or kidney cancer.

J is TRBJ2-7 and V is TRBV30; no clear D. CDR3 length: 12 amino acids. CDR1 GTSNPN and CDR2 SVGIG come from the germline V gene (reference sequence). Trimming pared 4 bases from V and 3 bases from J, leaving 10 bases between. CDR3 in DNA: TGTGCCTGGACCCCAAATAGCTACGAGCAGTACTTC. Its translation: CAWTPNSYEQYF.

The chain couples TRBV5-1 to TRBJ2-3; a possible D gene is TRBD1 (6 bases). Trimming shortened V by 0 bases and J by 4 bases, and 9 bases separated the two germline ends. The germline V gene encodes CDR1 SGHRS and CDR2 YFSETQ. The CDR3 has 14 residues. The CDR3 here is CASSLAQGPDTQYF. CDR3 DNA sequence: TGCGCCAGCAGCTTGGCACAGGGTCCAGATACGCAGTATTTT.

This chain connects TRBV7-2 to TRBJ1-2; TRBD1 aligns across 9 bases. This CDR3 comprises 14 residues. J gave up 7 bases and V 5 bases, and 8 bases lay outside the gene matches. Germline assignment: CDR1 SGHTA and CDR2 FQGNSA. DNA for the CDR3: TGTGCCAGCAGCAACCGGGACAGGGTAACTGGCTACACCTTC. Protein: CASSNRDRVTGYTF.

The chain couples TRBV7-9 to TRBJ2-2; D might be TRBD1 (6 bases). The CDR3 consists of 13 residues. Between the trimmed V and J ends, which lost 3 bases and 6 bases, there was a span of 8 bases. Germline values: CDR1 SEHNR, CDR2 FQNEAQ (reference sequence). CDR3 nucleotide sequence: TGTGCCAGCAGCTTCCAGGGGTCCGGGGAGCTGTTTTTT. Translated, it gives CASSFQGSGELFF.

This chain uses TRBV6-5 with TRBJ2-7; TRBD2 matches 7 bases. The J segment lost 8 bases and the V segment lost 6 bases, leaving 13 bases of the junction unmatched. Germline-derived CDR1 and CDR2 are MNHEY and SVGAGI. The CDR3 is made up of 14 amino acids. As DNA, the CDR3 is TGTGCCAGCAGCCTTCAGGGAGGGATTACGCAGCAGTACTTC. Residues: CASSLQGGITQQYF.

The chain has TRBV29-1 and TRBJ2-1; the D gene is possibly TRBD1 (6 bases). The V end was cut by 1 base, the J end by 6 bases, with 10 bases between. The CDR3 covers 13 residues. Germline V CDR1 and CDR2: SQVTM, ANQGSEA. The CDR3: CSVEGDRSNEQFF. The CDR3 DNA follows: TGCAGCGTTGAAGGTGACAGGTCCAATGAGCAGTTCTTC.

The chain uses TRBV4-2 and TRBJ2-7; TRBD2 agrees at 11 bases. This CDR3 is built from 15 residues. Trimming took 3 bases from V and 6 from J; bases not matched to a gene: 7. Germline V gene lookup returns CDR1 LGHNA and CDR2 YNFKEQ. The CDR3 DNA reads as TGTGCCAGCAGCCAGGCACTAGCGGGGGCCAGCGAGCAGTACTTC. It encodes CASSQALAGASEQYF.

This rearrangement joins TRBV7-8 to TRBJ1-5; 7 nucleotides match TRBD1. The J segment lost 5 bases and the V segment lost 5 bases, leaving 9 bases of the junction unmatched. CDR1 and CDR2 (germline): SGHVS, FQNEAQ. This CDR3 is built from 15 residues. In DNA form, the CDR3 reads TGTGCCAGCAGCGTCAAGACAGGGTGGGATCAGCCCCAGCATTTT. It is translated as CASSVKTGWDQPQHF.

As DNA, the CDR3 is TGTGCCAGCAGCTCATCGCGGGGGAACTCCTACAATGAGCAGTTCTTC. Its translation: CASSSSRGNSYNEQFF. The V call is TRBV5-4, the J call TRBJ2-1, with TRBD2 identical over 7 bases. V was clipped by 3 bases and J by 0 bases; unmatched bases: 6. CDR1 and CDR2 (germline): SGHNT, YYREEE (reference sequence). The CDR3 totals 16 residues.

The DNA of the CDR3 is TGCGCCAGCAGCCCCCTCGGAGGGGGGGCGACCGGGGAGCTGTTTTTT. As protein: CASSPLGGGATGELFF. The genes are TRBV4-3 and TRBJ2-2; D perhaps matches TRBD2 (7 bases). V was pared by 4 bases and J by 5 bases, with 17 bases between. This CDR3 region has 16 residues. Per germline, CDR1 LGHNA and CDR2 YSLEER.

The rearrangement links TRBV6-1 to TRBJ2-2; 8 bases are shared with TRBD2. CDR3 length: 17 amino acids. V lost 4 bases and J lost 6; bases outside the gene matches: 13. CDR1 and CDR2 from the germline V gene are MNHNS and SASEGT. CDR3 region: CASSGASGGVLAGELFF. The CDR3 nucleotides read TGTGCCAGCAGTGGGGCCTCGGGAGGGGTTCTAGCCGGGGAGCTGTTTTTT.

A single count supports this clone. This chain links TRBV9 with TRBJ2-3; 8 bases fit TRBD1. The junction had 12 bases not matched to a gene; V was cut back by 0 bases and J by 9 bases. This CDR3 has 16 residues. CDR1 is SGDLS, CDR2 YYNGEE, per germline. CDR3 in amino acids: CASSVGGQGGPETQYF. The CDR3, as DNA: TGTGCCAGCAGCGTAGGCGGACAGGGCGGCCCGGAGACGCAGTATTTT.

The V and J genes are TRBV7-9 and TRBJ1-4; no clear D gene. CDR1 is SEHNR, CDR2 FQNEAQ, per germline (reference sequence). The CDR3 sequence is 14 residues long. V lost 5 bases to trimming and J lost 3 bases, with 10 bases between them. CDR3 region: CASSQAWPNEKLFF. In nucleotides, the CDR3 is TGTGCCAGCAGCCAAGCCTGGCCTAATGAAAAACTGTTTTTT.

This clone was observed a single time. The CDR3 sequence is CASAAGISYNEQFF. CDR3 DNA sequence: TGCGCCAGCGCTGCGGGGATCTCCTACAATGAGCAGTTCTTC. The rearrangement uses TRBV5-1 and TRBJ2-1; TRBD2 is a possible D gene (6 bases). This CDR3 is built from 14 residues. V was clipped by 7 bases and J by 0 bases, with 11 bases between them. Per germline, CDR1 SGHRS and CDR2 YFSETQ.

The rearrangement joins TRBV7-8 to TRBJ2-7, with 9 bases identical to TRBD1. J gave up 7 bases and V 7 bases, and 8 bases lay outside the gene matches. Germline-derived CDR1 and CDR2 are SGHVS and FQNEAQ. The CDR3 is 13 residues long. CDR3 DNA: TGTGCCAGCAACTTCGGGACAGGGAGGGAGCAGTACTTC. Protein sequence: CASNFGTGREQYF. The entire variable domain, with the rest obtained from reference TRBV7-8 and TRBJ2-7, is as follows: GAGVSQSPRYKVAKRGQDVALRCDPISGHVSLFWYQQALGQGPEFLTYFQNEAQLDKSGLPSDRFFAERPEGSVSTLKIQRTQQEDSAVYLCASNFGTGREQYFGPGTRLTVT.

The chain has TRBV7-8 and TRBJ1-2; D not certain. V lost 1 base, J lost 4 bases, and 4 bases lay in between. This CDR3 spans 12 amino acids. Germline V gene data show CDR1 as SGHVS and CDR2 as FQNEAQ. The CDR3 loop is CASSLDRYGYTF. DNA of the CDR3: TGTGCCAGCAGCTTAGATCGCTATGGCTACACCTTC.

This clone was detected once. This sequence joins TRBV18 and TRBJ2-1; the D gene is possibly TRBD2 (6 bases). CDR3 length: 13 amino acids. The germline V gene has CDR1 KGHSH and CDR2 LQKENI. The V gene lost 9 bases and the J gene lost 5 bases, with 14 bases spanning the gap. The CDR3 DNA reads as TGTGCCAGTCACTATAGCGGACACAATGAGCAGTTCTTC. Protein: CASHYSGHNEQFF.

The chain carries TRBV14 and TRBJ1-1; D gene uncertain. Germline V lookup: CDR1 SGHDN, CDR2 FVKESK. This CDR3 spans 13 amino acids. V lost 4 bases to trimming and J lost 0 bases, with 6 bases between them. The CDR3 sequence is CASSRGVNTEAFF. The CDR3 DNA reads as TGTGCCAGCAGCCGCGGGGTGAACACTGAAGCTTTCTTT.

The J gene is TRBJ2-1, the V gene TRBV19; TRBD2 agrees at 8 bases. Germline loops: CDR1 LNHDA, CDR2 SQIVND (reference sequence). The CDR3 contains 14 residues. With V trimmed by 8 bases and J by 6 bases, 9 bases remained unmatched. The CDR3 spells CASSRGGGRNEQFF. DNA of the CDR3: TGTGCCAGTTCCAGGGGCGGGGGGCGCAATGAGCAGTTCTTC.

The chain is built from TRBV28 and TRBJ2-7, with D possibly TRBD2 on 6 matching bases. CDR1 MDHEN and CDR2 SYDVKM come from the germline V gene. V gave up 5 bases and J gave up 2 bases, with 13 bases separating them. The CDR3 covers 14 residues. The CDR3 sequence is CASSALAPTYEQYF. For the CDR3, the DNA is TGTGCCAGCAGTGCCCTAGCGCCGACCTACGAGCAGTACTTC.

This chain uses TRBV18 with TRBJ2-2; a possible D gene is TRBD1 (5 bases). V was clipped by 0 bases and J by 2 bases, with 10 bases between them. Germline V CDR1 and CDR2: KGHSH, LQKENI. This CDR3 region has 16 residues. Here the CDR3 reads CASSPPGQGNTGELFF. CDR3 bases: TGTGCCAGCTCACCACCGGGCCAGGGTAACACCGGGGAGCTGTTTTTT. The full variable domain, rest sourced from reference TRBV18 and TRBJ2-2, is NAGVMQNPRHLVRRRGQEARLRCSPMKGHSHVYWYRQLPEEGLKFMVYLQKENIIDESGMPKERFSAEFPKEGPSILRIQQVVRGDSAAYFCASSPPGQGNTGELFFGEGSRLTVL.

As concerns this clone: Other DNA sequences in this specimen translate into the identical CDR3. The V gene is TRBV7-2, the J gene TRBJ2-1; perhaps D is TRBD1 or TRBD2 (5 bases each). Trimming cost V 2 bases and J 3 bases, with 11 bases left between them. CDR1 and CDR2 (germline): SGHTA, FQGNSA. This CDR3 has 15 amino acids. CDR3 loop: CASSLQGVSYNEQFF. CDR3 DNA: TGTGCCAGCAGCTTACAGGGAGTGAGCTACAATGAGCAGTTCTTC.

The chain recombines TRBV5-1 with TRBJ2-7; TRBD1 is a possible D gene (5 bases). V lost 0 bases to trimming and J lost 0 bases, with 13 bases between them. The CDR3 sequence is 16 residues long. Germline V gene lookup returns CDR1 SGHRS and CDR2 YFSETQ. CDR3 DNA: TGCGCCAGCAGCTTGGGACAGCCCCGAAACTCCTACGAGCAGTACTTC. The encoded protein is CASSLGQPRNSYEQYF.

The J gene is TRBJ2-1, the V gene TRBV7-2; 9 bases fit TRBD2. The trim removed 6 bases at V and 1 base at J, leaving 7 bases unmatched. The CDR3 extends over 16 amino acids. Germline-derived CDR1 and CDR2 are SGHTA and FQGNSA. As DNA, the CDR3 is TGTGCCAGCAGATTTAGCGGGAGTAGGTCCTACAATGAGCAGTTCTTC. Translating it yields CASRFSGSRSYNEQFF.

The chain couples TRBV4-1 to TRBJ1-4; D gene unclear. Trimming removed 1 base from V and 8 bases from J, with 8 bases in between. CDR3 length: 13 residues. Germline CDR1 reads MGHRA; CDR2 reads YSYEKL. The CDR3 loop reads CASSQAGVEKLFF. DNA of the CDR3: TGCGCCAGCAGCCAAGCGGGAGTAGAAAAACTGTTTTTT.

The CDR3 DNA reads TGTGCCAGCAGCCAAGACAGTGGCGCGAGAGACCAGTACTTC. This encodes CASSQDSGARDQYF. V and J are TRBV4-2 and TRBJ2-5; D not resolved. V was cut by 0 bases and J by 10 bases, with 15 bases left in between. In germline, CDR1 is LGHNA, CDR2 YNFKEQ. The CDR3 loop spans 14 amino acids.